The 21 T cell receptor beta chains listed next were all sequenced from one sample in a study of Tregs in tolerant kidney transplant recipients. Profiled with immunoSEQ multiplex PCR; TCRdb holds only in-frame clones, not every one. The sample shows some 70,000 clones, about four fifths of them seen only once. The sample was CD4+ T cells from blood. The receptors were sampled from a human donor in good health.

This clone was detected only a few times. The chain employs TRBV27 and TRBJ2-2; D might be TRBD1 or TRBD2, each matching 6 bases. The CDR3 spans 15 residues. Trimming left V 3 bases short and J 2 bases short, with 10 bases between. Germline V CDR1 and CDR2: MNHEY, SMNVEV (reference sequence). This CDR3 reads CASSFLGGNTGELFF. The CDR3 nucleotides are TGTGCCAGCAGTTTCTTGGGGGGCAACACCGGGGAGCTGTTTTTT.

The V call is TRBV9, the J call TRBJ2-3; TRBD1 or TRBD2 may be the D gene (5 bases each). Germline assignment: CDR1 SGDLS and CDR2 YYNGEE. V lost 0 bases and J 9 bases, leaving 14 bases between the germline ends. This CDR3 spans 14 amino acids. The CDR3 DNA reads as TGTGCCAGCAGCGTAGGAGGGGCTTTTGGGACGCAGTATTTT. Amino acids: CASSVGGAFGTQYF.

The chain recombines TRBV7-2 with TRBJ2-2; D perhaps matches TRBD1 (6 bases). The V gene's germline CDR1 is SGHTA and CDR2 FQGNSA. With 3 bases removed from V and 5 bases from J, the gap between germline ends came to 16 bases. The CDR3 spans 16 residues. CDR3 in DNA: TGTGCCAGCAGCTTGCGAGGGGGAAGTGGGACCGGGGAGCTGTTTTTT. Amino acid sequence: CASSLRGGSGTGELFF.

The chain carries TRBV6-5 and TRBJ2-2; D is possibly TRBD2 (6 bases). CDR1 and CDR2 (germline): MNHEY, SVGAGI. CDR3 length: 14 residues. Trimming took 7 bases from V and 3 from J, leaving 12 bases between them. CDR3 sequence reads: CASKQRVYTGELFF. The CDR3 DNA sequence: TGTGCCAGCAAACAGCGGGTTTACACCGGGGAGCTGTTTTTT.

The genes are TRBV6-5 and TRBJ1-1; D unresolved. Germline V gene data show CDR1 as MNHEY and CDR2 as SVGAGI. The CDR3 spans 15 residues. Trimming took off 0 bases at V and 0 bases at J, with 8 bases between the two ends. The CDR3 loop reads CASSYSDGMNTEAFF. CDR3 in DNA: TGTGCCAGCAGTTACTCGGACGGGATGAACACTGAAGCTTTCTTT.

This sequence joins TRBV11-3 and TRBJ2-1, with 8 bases lining up with TRBD1. Germline V gene lookup returns CDR1 SGHNT and CDR2 YENEEA. V shed 6 bases and J 9 bases; nucleotides not matched to a gene: 7. This CDR3 comprises 13 residues. In nucleotides, the CDR3 is TGTGCCAGCAGACTGCAGGGGGCAAGTGAGCAGTTCTTC. Residues: CASRLQGASEQFF.

The chain links TRBV7-2 to TRBJ1-3, with D tentatively TRBD1 (5 bases). Trimming removed 5 bases from V and 2 bases from J, with 13 bases in between. This CDR3 is built from 15 residues. Germline loops: CDR1 SGHTA, CDR2 FQGNSA. The CDR3, as DNA: TGTGCCAGCAGCCCACCGGGGGGGACTGGAAACACCATATATTTT. Amino acids: CASSPPGGTGNTIYF.

The chain carries TRBV9 and TRBJ2-5; 9 bases match TRBD2. The CDR3 spans 15 residues. The germline V gene has CDR1 SGDLS and CDR2 YYNGEE. J gave up 5 bases and V 0 bases, and 5 bases lay outside the gene matches. In DNA, the CDR3 is TGTGCCAGCAGCGTAGGGGCGGGGGGGCCCGAGACCCAGTACTTC. Translated: CASSVGAGGPETQYF.

The V and J genes are TRBV7-2 and TRBJ1-2; the D is unclear. CDR1 SGHTA and CDR2 FQGNSA come from the germline V gene. V was clipped by 4 bases and J by 5 bases, with 11 bases between them. This CDR3 has 13 amino acids. The CDR3 is CASSSIQTYGYTF. CDR3 sequence (DNA): TGTGCCAGCAGCTCAATACAGACTTATGGCTACACCTTC. The variable domain in full, with the rest retrieved from reference TRBV7-2 and TRBJ1-2, is GAGVSQSPSNKVTEKGKDVELRCDPISGHTALYWYRQSLGQGLEFLIYFQGNSAPDKSGLPSDRFSAERTGGSVSTLTIQRTQQEDSAVYLCASSSIQTYGYTFGSGTRLTVV.

The J gene is TRBJ2-3, the V gene TRBV11-3; D gene unclear. CDR3 length: 12 residues. From germline, CDR1 is SGHNT and CDR2 YENEEA. V was cut by 5 bases and J by 2 bases, with 5 bases left in between. The CDR3 nucleotides read TGTGCCAGCAGCCGGGTCACAGATACGCAGTATTTT. As protein: CASSRVTDTQYF.

The V call is TRBV4-1, the J call TRBJ2-4; TRBD2 aligns across 16 bases. The germline gives CDR1 MGHRA, CDR2 YSYEKL. V lost 3 bases, J lost 7 bases, and 9 bases stayed unmatched. The CDR3 spans 18 residues. This chain's CDR3 is CASSQGLAGGPSRNIQYF. The CDR3 DNA sequence: TGCGCCAGCAGCCAGGGACTAGCGGGAGGGCCCTCGCGCAACATTCAGTACTTC.

This sequence joins TRBV11-2 and TRBJ1-1; D may be TRBD1 (6 bases). CDR1 and CDR2 from the germline V gene are SGHAT and FQNNGV. This CDR3 comprises 15 residues. The V end lost 6 bases, the J end lost 2 bases, and 16 bases lay between the germline ends. DNA of the CDR3: TGTGCCAGCAGGCGAAGGGGGGTGAAAAACACTGAAGCTTTCTTT. It specifies CASRRRGVKNTEAFF.

V is TRBV27 and J is TRBJ1-2, with D perhaps matching TRBD1 (6 bases). Trimming shortened V by 4 bases and J by 7 bases, and 16 bases separated the two germline ends. Looked up from germline, CDR1 is MNHEY and CDR2 is SMNVEV (reference sequence). There are 14 residues in the CDR3. CDR3 residues: CASSSFPIGGGYTF. The CDR3 nucleotides are TGTGCCAGCAGTTCTTTCCCGATAGGGGGTGGCTACACCTTC.

The V call is TRBV6-1, the J call TRBJ2-2, with no clear D. V was clipped by 9 bases and J by 1 base, with 9 bases between them. The CDR3 extends over 13 amino acids. The germline V gene has CDR1 MNHNS and CDR2 SASEGT. CDR3 loop: CASPTMNTGELFF. CDR3 nucleotide sequence: TGTGCCAGTCCGACCATGAACACCGGGGAGCTGTTTTTT.

The chain employs TRBV27 and TRBJ2-7; D unclear. The V end was cut by 3 bases, the J end by 0 bases, with 12 bases between. Germline assignment: CDR1 MNHEY and CDR2 SMNVEV (reference sequence). The CDR3 has 15 residues. The CDR3 DNA reads TGTGCCAGCAGTTTGATTATTGGGGACTCCTACGAGCAGTACTTC. Translation gives CASSLIIGDSYEQYF.

As for this clone: One junction end does not reproduce the germline sequence, and a read error may be involved. The rearrangement uses TRBV7-2 and TRBJ2-5, with D hard to call. The CDR3 loop spans 14 amino acids. Per germline, CDR1 SGHTA and CDR2 FQGNSA. For the CDR3, the DNA is TGTGCCAGCAGCTCTCCATCAATAGTGCCTGTGATCGACTTC. Protein sequence: CASSSPSIVPVIDF.

The chain uses TRBV6-1 and TRBJ1-1; D gene uncertain. Deletions cut 8 bases from V and 0 bases from J, with 10 bases between. The CDR3 contains 13 residues. Germline V gene sequence: CDR1 MNHNS, CDR2 SASEGT. The CDR3 region is CASGEQLNTEAFF. The CDR3 nucleotides are TGTGCCAGCGGAGAACAGTTGAACACTGAAGCTTTCTTT.

This clone has at least ten counts. The rearrangement links TRBV5-4 to TRBJ2-1; a possible D gene is TRBD1 (5 bases). V was cut by 0 bases and J by 9 bases, with 19 bases left in between. The CDR3 sequence is 16 residues long. The germline V gene has CDR1 SGHNT and CDR2 YYREEE (reference sequence). As DNA, the CDR3 is TGTGCCAGCAGCTTGGAAGTTTCGCGGCAGGGAAGTGAGCAGTTCTTC. This encodes CASSLEVSRQGSEQFF.

This chain links TRBV7-9 with TRBJ2-5; D ambiguous. CDR3 length equals 15 residues. V lost 0 bases and J 5 bases, leaving 13 bases between the germline ends. Looked up from germline, CDR1 is SEHNR and CDR2 is FQNEAQ (reference sequence). CDR3 protein: CASSLALSRRETQYF. The CDR3 nucleotides are TGTGCCAGCAGCTTAGCCTTGTCCAGACGGGAGACCCAGTACTTC.

The sample holds many counts of this clone. This sequence joins TRBV12-5 and TRBJ2-4, with 8 bases fitting TRBD1. The length of the CDR3 is 17 residues. Looked up from germline, CDR1 is LGHNT and CDR2 is FRNRAP. After removal of 1 base from V and 0 bases from J, the junction contained 5 bases not matched to a gene. CDR3 region: CASGLGQGSLAKNIQYF. The CDR3 DNA sequence: TGTGCTAGTGGTTTGGGACAGGGGAGTCTAGCCAAAAACATTCAGTACTTC.

The rearrangement links TRBV2 to TRBJ1-1; no clear D. The V gene's germline CDR1 is SNHLY and CDR2 FYNNEI. The germline V and J ends were trimmed by 10 bases and 1 base, with 13 bases remaining between them. The CDR3 is 13 residues long. The CDR3: CATQGSRNTEAFF. Written as DNA, the CDR3 is TGTGCCACTCAAGGGTCCAGGAACACTGAAGCTTTCTTT.